Below, one T cell receptor beta chain is given with its context. A junction boundary mismatches the germline segment, possibly from a read error. The data were obtained in a study of OX40 agonist ivuxolimab in advanced cancers. Germline V gene sequence: CDR1 SGHVS, CDR2 FQNEAQ. The CDR3 is 15 amino acids. Some clones are missing from TCRdb's copy, which holds only in-frame ones; the method was immunoSEQ multiplex PCR. The sample holds some 61,000 clones, 85% to 90% seen once. The TCR sequence derives from an adult with an advanced solid tumor such as melanoma, head and neck, liver or kidney cancer. V and J are TRBV7-8 and TRBJ2-5; D is possibly TRBD1 (5 bases). The material was CD4+ or CD8+ T cells sorted from blood, obtained in a trial of the OX40 agonist ivuxolimab. Here the CDR3 DNA reads TGTGCCAGCAGCTTTTCCTCGTTAGGACAAGAGACCCGGTACTTC. Protein sequence: CASSFSSLGQETRYF. The full variable domain, with the rest looked up from reference TRBV7-8 and TRBJ2-5, is GAGVSQSPRYKVAKRGQDVALRCDPISGHVSLFWYQQALGQGPEFLTYFQNEAQLDKSGLPSDRFFAERPEGSVSTLKIQRTQQEDSAVYLCASSFSSLGQETRYFGPGTRLLVL.